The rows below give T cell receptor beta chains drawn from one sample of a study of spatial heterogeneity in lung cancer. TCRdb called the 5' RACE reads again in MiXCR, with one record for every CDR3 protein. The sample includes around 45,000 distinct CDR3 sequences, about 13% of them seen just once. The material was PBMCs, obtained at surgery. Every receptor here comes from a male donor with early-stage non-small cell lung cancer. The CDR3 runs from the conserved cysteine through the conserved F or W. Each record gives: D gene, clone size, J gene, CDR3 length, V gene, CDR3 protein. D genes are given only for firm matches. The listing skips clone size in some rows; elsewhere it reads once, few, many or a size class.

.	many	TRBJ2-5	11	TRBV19	CASRIGETQYF
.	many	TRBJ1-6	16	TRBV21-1	CASSKVGGLLGSPLHF
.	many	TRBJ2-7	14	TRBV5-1	CASSLPGPSYEQYF
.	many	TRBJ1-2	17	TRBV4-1	CASSLSRWTGTNYGYTF
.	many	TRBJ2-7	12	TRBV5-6	CASSLATGEQYF
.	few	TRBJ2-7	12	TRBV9	CASSTGHDEQYF
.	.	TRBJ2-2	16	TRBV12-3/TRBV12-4	CASSLNSSPNTGELFF
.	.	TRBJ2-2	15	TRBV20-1	CSASRGRPNTGELFF
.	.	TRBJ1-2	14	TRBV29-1	CSSGRGDPLYGYTF
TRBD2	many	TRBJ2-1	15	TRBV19	CASGSGGAAYNEQFF
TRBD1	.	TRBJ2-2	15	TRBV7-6	CASSDRTGGTGELFF
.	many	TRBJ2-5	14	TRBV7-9	CASSLAQRVETQYF
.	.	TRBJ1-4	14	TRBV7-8	CASSFLDLNEKLFF
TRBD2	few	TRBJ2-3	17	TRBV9	CASSVEGRDYGTDTQYF
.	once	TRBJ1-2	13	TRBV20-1	CSAADSERYGYTF
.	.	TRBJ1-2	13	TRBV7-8	CASTLNIGYGYTF
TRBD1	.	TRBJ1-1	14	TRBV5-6	CASSLVNRGTEAFF
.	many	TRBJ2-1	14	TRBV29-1	CSVSGGSSYNEQFF
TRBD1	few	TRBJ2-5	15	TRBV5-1	CASSSGTGGQETQYF
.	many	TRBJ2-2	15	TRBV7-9	CASSLRIGGTGELFF